This T cell receptor beta chain was profiled in a study of shared clonotypes between healthy human individuals. The authors ran the assay at deep level. Only in-frame clones appear in the TCRdb table, and some are missing; sequencing was by immunoSEQ multiplex PCR. The table includes around 2,000,000 clones, 85% to 95% detected once. CDR3 length: 13 residues. Germline V gene data show CDR1 as SGHTA and CDR2 as FQGNSA. Trimming stripped 4 bases from V and 0 bases from J, with 4 bases between. Study-wide results and caveats: It was anticipated that sequencing depth would influence how many clonotypes donors shared. Researchers sampled blood only, noting tissue repertoires likely differ. Rarefaction showed that sequencing of sorted subsets was incomplete (despite large depth).

Worth noting for this clone: The antigen remains unidentified.

The clonotype originates from a man aged 18 to 30 in good health. Sequencing was done on a sample of naive CD4+ T cells sorted from blood. Regarding subset: CD45RA+ positively selected. The chain carries TRBV7-2 and TRBJ1-5; D gene unclear. The DNA of the CDR3 is TGTGCCAGCAGCTCGAATAGCAATCAGCCCCAGCATTTT. This sequence encodes CASSSNSNQPQHF.